These 4 T cell receptor beta chains came from one sample sequenced in a study of cytomegalovirus exposure and HLA in healthy donors. PCR amplification relied on 60 Vbeta primers (plus 13 Jbeta primers). Profiled with immunoSEQ multiplex PCR; TCRdb holds only in-frame clones, not every one. The data contain 200,000 to 250,000 clones, approximately 79% of them singletons. Sequencing was done on a sample of PBMCs. The receptors here all came from a man aged 45-65 years in good health and CMV-seronegative.

J is TRBJ2-3 and V is TRBV4-2, with D possibly TRBD2 on 6 matching bases. Trimming removed 6 bases at V and 1 base at J, with 8 bases between. Germline lookup yields CDR1 LGHNA and CDR2 YNFKEQ. The CDR3 length is 13 residues. In DNA form, the CDR3 reads TGTGCCAGCAGTCCTAGCGGCACAGATACGCAGTATTTT. Translating it yields CASSPSGTDTQYF.

CDR3 DNA: TGTGCCTGGAGTGTCACAGGGGGCTGGACAGATACGCAGTATTTT. It yields the protein CAWSVTGGWTDTQYF. The chain joins TRBV30 to TRBJ2-3; 9 nucleotides agree with TRBD1. Germline CDR1 GTSNPN, CDR2 SVGIG (reference sequence). The trim removed 0 bases at V and 3 bases at J, leaving 4 bases unmatched. The CDR3 loop spans 15 amino acids.

This chain links TRBV28 with TRBJ2-2; no clear D. Per germline, CDR1 MDHEN and CDR2 SYDVKM. V was shortened by 6 bases and J by 0 bases, with 8 bases between the two germline ends. This CDR3 is built from 14 residues. CDR3: CASRYGANTGELFF. The DNA for the CDR3 is TGTGCCAGCAGGTACGGAGCGAACACCGGGGAGCTGTTTTTT.

This chain joins TRBV5-8 and TRBJ1-5; 12 bases map to TRBD1. V was pared by 6 bases and J by 6 bases, with 7 bases of the junction left unmatched. This CDR3 spans 15 amino acids. In germline, CDR1 is SGHTS, CDR2 YDEGEE. The CDR3 DNA sequence: TGTGCCAGCACCATGGGACAGGGGGCTAGTCAGCCCCAGCATTTT. This encodes CASTMGQGASQPQHF.